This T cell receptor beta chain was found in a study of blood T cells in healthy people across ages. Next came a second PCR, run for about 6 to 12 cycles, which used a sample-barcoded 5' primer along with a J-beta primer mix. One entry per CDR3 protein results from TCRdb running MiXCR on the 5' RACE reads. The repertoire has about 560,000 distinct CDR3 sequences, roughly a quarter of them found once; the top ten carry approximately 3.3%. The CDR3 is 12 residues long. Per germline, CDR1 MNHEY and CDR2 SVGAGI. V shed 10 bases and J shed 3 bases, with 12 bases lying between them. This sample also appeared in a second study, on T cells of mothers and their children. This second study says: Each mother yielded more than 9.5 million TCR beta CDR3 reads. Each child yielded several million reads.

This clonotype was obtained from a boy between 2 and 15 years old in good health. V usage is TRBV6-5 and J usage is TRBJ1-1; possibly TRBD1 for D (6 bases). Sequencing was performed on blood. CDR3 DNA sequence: TGTGCCACAAAGGGGGTGGACACTGAAGCTTTCTTT. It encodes CATKGVDTEAFF.